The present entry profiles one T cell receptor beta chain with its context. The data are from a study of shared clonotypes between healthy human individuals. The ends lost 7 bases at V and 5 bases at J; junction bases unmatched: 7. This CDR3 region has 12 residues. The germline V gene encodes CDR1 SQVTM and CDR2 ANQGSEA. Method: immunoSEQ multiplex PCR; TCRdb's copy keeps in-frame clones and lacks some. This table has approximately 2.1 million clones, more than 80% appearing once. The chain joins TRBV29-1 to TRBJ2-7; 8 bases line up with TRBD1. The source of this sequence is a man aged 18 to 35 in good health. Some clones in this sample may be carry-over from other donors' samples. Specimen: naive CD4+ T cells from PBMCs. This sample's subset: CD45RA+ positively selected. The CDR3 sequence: CSAGGQANEQYF. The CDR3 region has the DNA TGCAGCGCCGGGGGACAGGCGAACGAGCAGTACTTC.